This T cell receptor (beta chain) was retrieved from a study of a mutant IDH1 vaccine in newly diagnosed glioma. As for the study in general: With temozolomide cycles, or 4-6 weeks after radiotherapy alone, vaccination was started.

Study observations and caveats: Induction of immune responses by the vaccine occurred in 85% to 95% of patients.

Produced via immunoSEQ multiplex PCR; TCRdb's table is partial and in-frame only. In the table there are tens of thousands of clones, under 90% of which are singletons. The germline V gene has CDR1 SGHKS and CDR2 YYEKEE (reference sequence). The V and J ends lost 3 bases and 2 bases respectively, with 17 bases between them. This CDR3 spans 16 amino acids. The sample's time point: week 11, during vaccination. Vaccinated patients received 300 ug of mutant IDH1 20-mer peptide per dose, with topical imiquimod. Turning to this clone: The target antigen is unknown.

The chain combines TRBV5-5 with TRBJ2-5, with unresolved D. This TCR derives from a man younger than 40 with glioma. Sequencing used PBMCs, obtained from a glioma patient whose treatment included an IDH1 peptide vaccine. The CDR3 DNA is TGTGCCAGCAGCTCGCACCTTAATCGTGGGCAAGAGACCCAGTACTTC. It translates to CASSSHLNRGQETQYF.